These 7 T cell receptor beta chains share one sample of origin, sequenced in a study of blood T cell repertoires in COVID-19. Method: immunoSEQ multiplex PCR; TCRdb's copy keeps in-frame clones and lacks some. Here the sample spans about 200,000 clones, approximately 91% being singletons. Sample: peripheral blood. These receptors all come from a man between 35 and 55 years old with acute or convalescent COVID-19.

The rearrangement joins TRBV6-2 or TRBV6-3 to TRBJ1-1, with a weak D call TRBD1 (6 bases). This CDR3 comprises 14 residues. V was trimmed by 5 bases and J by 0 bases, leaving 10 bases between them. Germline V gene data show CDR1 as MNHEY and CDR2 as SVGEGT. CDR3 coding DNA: TGTGCCAGCAGTAGGTGGGGGCTGAACACTGAAGCTTTCTTT. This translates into CASSRWGLNTEAFF.

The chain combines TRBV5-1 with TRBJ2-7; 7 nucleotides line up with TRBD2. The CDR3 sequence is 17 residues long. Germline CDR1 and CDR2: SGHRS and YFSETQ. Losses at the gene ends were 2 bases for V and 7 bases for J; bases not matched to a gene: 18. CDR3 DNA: TGCGCCAGCAGCTTAAGGCCGGGGGAAGCGGGGACGGGGGAGCAGTACTTC. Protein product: CASSLRPGEAGTGEQYF.

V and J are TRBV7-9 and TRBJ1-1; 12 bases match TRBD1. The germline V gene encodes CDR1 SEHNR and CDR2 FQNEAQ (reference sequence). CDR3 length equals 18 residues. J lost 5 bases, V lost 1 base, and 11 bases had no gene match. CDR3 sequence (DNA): TGTGCCAGCAGCTTAGGCTCTCCGGGACAGGGGGCAGGGACTGAAGCTTTCTTT. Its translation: CASSLGSPGQGAGTEAFF.

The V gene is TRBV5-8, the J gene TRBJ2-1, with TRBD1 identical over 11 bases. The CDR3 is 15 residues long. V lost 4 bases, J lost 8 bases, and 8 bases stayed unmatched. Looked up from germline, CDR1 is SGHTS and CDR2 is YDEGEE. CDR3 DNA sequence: TGTGCCAGCAGCCCCGGACAGGGGGCTGAAGATGAGCAGTTCTTC. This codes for CASSPGQGAEDEQFF.

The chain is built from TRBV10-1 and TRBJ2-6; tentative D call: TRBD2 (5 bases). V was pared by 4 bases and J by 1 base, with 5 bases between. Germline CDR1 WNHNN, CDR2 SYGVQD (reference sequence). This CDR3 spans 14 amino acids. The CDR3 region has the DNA TGCGCCAGCAGTGGAGGGTCTGGGGCCAACGTCCTGACTTTC. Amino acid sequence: CASSGGSGANVLTF.

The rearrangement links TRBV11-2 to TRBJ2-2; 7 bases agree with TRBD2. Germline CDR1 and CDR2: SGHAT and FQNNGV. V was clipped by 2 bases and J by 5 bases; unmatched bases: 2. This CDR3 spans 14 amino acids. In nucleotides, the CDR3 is TGTGCCAGCAGCTTATGGGAGGGGACCGGGGAGCTGTTTTTT. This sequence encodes CASSLWEGTGELFF.

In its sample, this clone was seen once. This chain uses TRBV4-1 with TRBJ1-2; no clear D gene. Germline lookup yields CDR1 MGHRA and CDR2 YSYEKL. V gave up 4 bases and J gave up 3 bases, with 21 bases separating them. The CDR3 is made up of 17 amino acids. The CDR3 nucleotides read TGCGCCAGCAGCCTGGCCTGGCAGGACTTCACCTACTATGGCTACACCTTC. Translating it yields CASSLAWQDFTYYGYTF.